This entry lists 32 T cell receptor beta chains sequenced from one sample in a study of OX40 agonist ivuxolimab in advanced cancers. The protocol used for the library was the immunoSEQ multiplex PCR assay. In TCRdb, the immuneACCESS table is reduced to in-frame sequences with V and J assigned. These tables do not hold every clone; where another copy was compared, an unresolved V gene accounts for under half, and the others remain unexplained. The sample table holds tens of thousands of clones, of which about 90% were seen once. Together, the top ten hold 13% to 15% of the sample. Source: CD4+ or CD8+ T cells sorted from blood, taken in a trial of the OX40 agonist ivuxolimab. Source of these receptors: an adult with an advanced solid tumor such as melanoma, head and neck, liver or kidney cancer.

This clone has just one count. This chain connects TRBV7-9 to TRBJ2-3; TRBD2 agrees at 10 bases. The V gene's germline CDR1 is SEHNR and CDR2 FQNEAQ (reference sequence). The CDR3 is made up of 18 amino acids. V was clipped by 2 bases and J by 0 bases; unmatched bases: 8. The CDR3 spells CASSLSAGGPVSTDTQYF. The DNA for the CDR3 is TGTGCCAGCAGCTTATCAGCGGGAGGGCCCGTGAGCACAGATACGCAGTATTTT.

This clone was detected only once. The J gene is TRBJ2-1, the V gene TRBV7-8; 7 nucleotides match TRBD1. The germline gives CDR1 SGHVS, CDR2 FQNEAQ. Germline trimming cut 0 bases from V and 8 bases from J; bases unmatched to any gene: 7. The CDR3 runs to 15 residues. CDR3 nucleotide sequence: TGTGCCAGCAGCTTAGCATACAGGGGAATCGATGAGCAGTTCTTC. This encodes CASSLAYRGIDEQFF.

The J gene is TRBJ2-5, the V gene TRBV7-9; D gene unclear. The CDR3 runs 15 residues. Germline assignment: CDR1 SEHNR and CDR2 FQNEAQ (reference sequence). Trimming cost V 5 bases and J 2 bases, with 15 bases left between them. The CDR3, as DNA: TGTGCCAGCAGCAAGTCTCTTGCAGCTCAAGAGACCCAGTACTTC. This codes for CASSKSLAAQETQYF.

The rearrangement links TRBV7-8 to TRBJ2-3, with no clear D. The V end lost 4 bases, the J end lost 2 bases, and 22 bases lay between the germline ends. Germline V gene sequence: CDR1 SGHVS, CDR2 FQNEAQ. The CDR3 is 18 amino acids. This CDR3 reads CASSYKTRTGRHTDTQYF. For the CDR3, the DNA is TGTGCCAGCAGCTATAAGACCCGGACCGGCAGGCACACAGATACGCAGTATTTT.

The chain joins TRBV27 to TRBJ2-7; D gene unclear. The length of the CDR3 is 14 residues. Germline V gene data show CDR1 as MNHEY and CDR2 as SMNVEV (reference sequence). V lost 5 bases to trimming and J lost 4 bases, with 15 bases between them. The CDR3 sequence is CASSTVPTIYEQYF. For the CDR3, the DNA is TGTGCCAGCAGTACAGTACCAACTATTTACGAGCAGTACTTC.

This chain connects TRBV6-1 to TRBJ2-1, with D perhaps given as TRBD1 or TRBD2 (6 bases each). The V gene's germline CDR1 is MNHNS and CDR2 SASEGT. This CDR3 has 12 residues. Trimming removed 5 bases at V and 12 bases at J, with 14 bases between. CDR3 nucleotides: TGTGCCAGCAGTTATGGGGGGCGCGTGCAGTTCTTC. Translating it yields CASSYGGRVQFF.

This clone was observed a single time. The V and J genes are TRBV27 and TRBJ2-1; 8 bases map to TRBD2. Losses at the gene ends were 6 bases for V and 7 bases for J; bases not matched to a gene: 5. The CDR3 extends over 13 amino acids. The germline V gene has CDR1 MNHEY and CDR2 SMNVEV (reference sequence). The CDR3 reads CASSWERGNEQFF. For the CDR3, the DNA is TGTGCCAGCAGCTGGGAGCGGGGGAATGAGCAGTTCTTC.

This chain connects TRBV7-6 to TRBJ2-7; TRBD2 matches 11 bases. Germline V lookup: CDR1 SGHVS, CDR2 FNYEAQ. The V gene end was trimmed by 5 bases and the J gene end by 7 bases; junction bases not matched to a gene: 10. The CDR3 extends over 15 amino acids. The CDR3 DNA is TGTGCCAGCAGCCGCGGGACTAGCGGAGAGGGAGAGCAGTACTTC. Translated, it gives CASSRGTSGEGEQYF.

The chain is built from TRBV6-6 and TRBJ2-6; no firm D call. V lost 8 bases, J lost 1 base, and 12 bases lay in between. Germline V lookup: CDR1 MNHNY, CDR2 SVGAGI (reference sequence). The CDR3 is 15 amino acids. CDR3 region: CASGDGFSGANVLTF. In DNA form, the CDR3 reads TGTGCCAGCGGCGACGGATTTTCTGGGGCCAACGTCCTGACTTTC.

This clone was observed once. CDR3 loop: CASSLGTGLTYEQYF. The CDR3 DNA reads TGTGCCAGCAGTTTAGGGACAGGACTAACTTACGAGCAGTACTTC. The genes are TRBV27 and TRBJ2-7, with 8 nucleotides matching TRBD1. CDR1 and CDR2 from the germline V gene are MNHEY and SMNVEV (reference sequence). V lost 2 bases and J lost 4; bases outside the gene matches: 7. The CDR3 totals 15 residues.

This chain connects TRBV7-9 to TRBJ2-5; D call uncertain. The end of the DNA fits TRBJ2-7 better, so the J call may be wrong. This CDR3 is 13 amino acids long. Germline V gene lookup returns CDR1 SEHNR and CDR2 FQNEAQ (reference sequence). The CDR3 region is CASSLDSTYEQYF. As DNA, the CDR3 is TGTGCCAGCAGCTTAGACAGTACCTACGAGCAGTACTTC.

The chain recombines TRBV15 with TRBJ2-3, with 12 bases identical to TRBD1. Germline assignment: CDR1 LNHNV and CDR2 YYDKDF (reference sequence). The CDR3 is 19 amino acids. V was pared by 0 bases and J by 2 bases, with 9 bases of the junction left unmatched. In DNA, the CDR3 is TGTGCCACCAGCAGAGATCTCTTTGGGACAGGGGGCCACACAGATACGCAGTATTTT. Translated: CATSRDLFGTGGHTDTQYF.

V gene TRBV4-3 combines with J gene TRBJ2-7; weak D call: TRBD1 (6 bases). Germline loops: CDR1 LGHNA, CDR2 YSLEER. The CDR3 is made up of 15 amino acids. V was trimmed by 1 base and J by 3 bases, leaving 13 bases between them. CDR3 protein: CASSQGSGADYEQYF. CDR3 nucleotide sequence: TGCGCCAGCAGCCAAGGTTCAGGGGCGGACTACGAGCAGTACTTC.

The chain links TRBV12-2 to TRBJ2-7; the listed D gene, TRBD2, was not tested against the DNA. TRBV12-2 has pseudogene status. This CDR3 is 16 amino acids long. CDR3 residues: CASRLVVSGSYYEQYF. CDR3 coding DNA: TGTGCAAGTCGCTTAGTAGTTAGCGGGAGCTACTACGAGCAGTACTTC.

The chain uses TRBV29-1 and TRBJ1-2, with D possibly matching TRBD1 (5 bases). The CDR3 covers 12 residues. With 7 bases removed from V and 7 bases from J, the gap between germline ends came to 16 bases. The germline V gene has CDR1 SQVTM and CDR2 ANQGSEA. The CDR3 DNA follows: TGCAGCGCTCCTGGGACTGATGGTGGCTACACCTTC. Its translation is CSAPGTDGGYTF. Based on the CDR3 plus reference TRBV29-1 and TRBJ1-2, the full variable domain is SAVISQKPSRDICQRGTSLTIQCQVDSQVTMMFWYRQQPGQSLTLIATANQGSEATYESGFVIDKFPISRPNLTFSTLTVSNMSPEDSSIYLCSAPGTDGGYTFGSGTRLTVV.

The J gene is TRBJ1-2, the V gene TRBV9; 9 bases fit TRBD1. J gave up 4 bases and V 0 bases, and 7 bases lay outside the gene matches. Germline lookup yields CDR1 SGDLS and CDR2 YYNGEE. The length of the CDR3 is 16 residues. DNA of the CDR3: TGTGCCAGCAGCGTAGCAACAGGGGGCCTCGGCTATGGCTACACCTTC. This gives the protein CASSVATGGLGYGYTF.

The chain carries TRBV19 and TRBJ2-4; possible D gene TRBD1, 6 bases. CDR1 and CDR2 from the germline V gene are LNHDA and SQIVND (reference sequence). This CDR3 comprises 15 residues. Trimming took 3 bases from V and 6 from J, leaving 15 bases between them. Written as DNA, the CDR3 is TGTGCCAGTAGTATCGTAATGACCAGGGGAAACATTCAGTACTTC. Translation: CASSIVMTRGNIQYF. Complete variable domain (other parts from reference TRBV19 and TRBJ2-4): DGGITQSPKYLFRKEGQNVTLSCEQNLNHDAMYWYRQDPGQGLRLIYYSQIVNDFQKGDIAEGYSVSREKKESFPLTVTSAQKNPTAFYLCASSIVMTRGNIQYFGAGTRLSVL.

This clone is classed as medium-sized. V is TRBV19 and J is TRBJ1-2; D possibly corresponds to TRBD1 (6 bases). V was trimmed by 9 bases and J by 8 bases, leaving 13 bases between them. The CDR3 is made up of 11 amino acids. Germline V gene sequence: CDR1 LNHDA, CDR2 SQIVND (reference sequence). CDR3 nucleotides: TGTGCCAGCAGACAGGATGGGGGCTACACCTTC. Its protein is CASRQDGGYTF.

To note about this clone: Other DNA sequences in this specimen translate into the identical CDR3. This sequence joins TRBV7-8 and TRBJ2-7; D uncertain. V was cut by 3 bases and J by 0 bases, with 6 bases left in between. CDR1 SGHVS and CDR2 FQNEAQ come from the germline V gene. The CDR3 length is 13 residues. DNA for the CDR3: TGTGCCAGCAGCTTGGGTCCCTCCTACGAGCAGTACTTC. Translating gives CASSLGPSYEQYF.

This chain links TRBV6-5 with TRBJ2-3; D ambiguous. Trimming pared 3 bases from V and 4 bases from J, leaving 8 bases between. Germline CDR1 and CDR2: MNHEY and SVGAGI. The CDR3 length is 13 residues. The CDR3 bases are TGTGCCAGCAGTTATTCGAGCGCAGATACGCAGTATTTT. Translating it yields CASSYSSADTQYF.

The chain is built from TRBV27 and TRBJ2-7; D not resolved. The CDR3 length is 14 residues. CDR1 and CDR2 from the germline V gene are MNHEY and SMNVEV (reference sequence). Trimming took off 2 bases at V and 3 bases at J, with 11 bases between the two ends. Here the CDR3 DNA reads TGTGCCAGCAGTTTAAATAGTCAGAACTACGAGCAGTACTTC. Translated: CASSLNSQNYEQYF.

A single count supports this clone. The chain carries TRBV28 and TRBJ2-1; D tentatively reads TRBD1 or TRBD2 (5 bases each). Trimming removed 5 bases from V and 6 bases from J, with 14 bases in between. The CDR3 length is 14 residues. CDR1 is MDHEN and CDR2 is SYDVKM in the germline V gene. CDR3 amino acids: CASSKPERGNEQFF. The CDR3 nucleotides are TGTGCCAGCAGTAAGCCGGAGAGGGGCAATGAGCAGTTCTTC. Full variable domain (remainder filled in from reference TRBV28 and TRBJ2-1): DVKVTQSSRYLVKRTGEKVFLECVQDMDHENMFWYRQDPGLGLRLIYFSYDVKMKEKGDIPEGYSVSREKKERFSLILESASTNQTSMYLCASSKPERGNEQFFGPGTRLTVL.

The chain employs TRBV19 and TRBJ1-1; TRBD1 agrees at 9 bases. The CDR3 is made up of 17 amino acids. Germline-derived CDR1 and CDR2 are LNHDA and SQIVND (reference sequence). V trimming: 1 base; J trimming: 0 bases; junction bases outside the gene matches: 6. CDR3: CASSIGPTGGVNTEAFF. The CDR3 DNA is TGTGCCAGTAGTATAGGCCCGACAGGGGGGGTGAACACTGAAGCTTTCTTT.

This chain links TRBV30 with TRBJ1-5; 7 nucleotides agree with TRBD1. The CDR3 runs 14 residues. V lost 4 bases and J lost 4; bases outside the gene matches: 7. CDR1 is GTSNPN, CDR2 SVGIG, per germline (reference sequence). DNA of the CDR3: TGTGCCTGGAAGGACAGGATGGTGAATCAGCCCCAGCATTTT. Its translation: CAWKDRMVNQPQHF.

The chain employs TRBV5-1 and TRBJ2-2; no reliable D call. The V and J ends lost 4 bases and 6 bases respectively, with 7 bases between them. Germline loops: CDR1 SGHRS, CDR2 YFSETQ. CDR3 length: 12 amino acids. This chain's CDR3 is CASSLSAGELFF. The CDR3 DNA follows: TGCGCCAGCAGCCTATCCGCCGGGGAGCTGTTTTTT.

The chain combines TRBV19 with TRBJ1-5; D is unclear. V lost 5 bases and J lost 3, with 17 bases in between. CDR3 length: 16 amino acids. Germline assignment: CDR1 LNHDA and CDR2 SQIVND (reference sequence). CDR3 nucleotide sequence: TGTGCCAGTAGTCCTGTCGCGGGGATGTCCAATCAGCCCCAGCATTTT. Translating it yields CASSPVAGMSNQPQHF.

V gene TRBV27 combines with J gene TRBJ2-1, with D unclear. The CDR3 runs 13 residues. V was cut by 3 bases and J by 3 bases, with 6 bases left in between. Germline V gene lookup returns CDR1 MNHEY and CDR2 SMNVEV (reference sequence). The CDR3 here is CASSFYSYNEQFF. CDR3 bases: TGTGCCAGCAGTTTTTACAGCTACAATGAGCAGTTCTTC.

J is TRBJ2-3 and V is TRBV7-3; 7 nucleotides align to TRBD1. V was pared by 6 bases and J by 4 bases, with 10 bases of the junction left unmatched. The CDR3 is 15 amino acids. Germline V lookup: CDR1 SGHTA, CDR2 FQGTGA. The CDR3 coding sequence is TGTGCCAGCAGTCTGACAGGGAATAGCGCAGATACGCAGTATTTT. Residues: CASSLTGNSADTQYF.

The chain carries TRBV5-6 and TRBJ2-5, with TRBD2 matching 7 bases. CDR1 is SGHDT and CDR2 is YYEEEE in the germline V gene. Trimming at V came to 5 bases and at J to 5 bases, leaving 9 bases not matched to a gene. CDR3 length: 14 amino acids. In nucleotides, the CDR3 is TGTGCCAGCAGTTTCTCGGGGGGATCGGAGACCCAGTACTTC. This translates into CASSFSGGSETQYF.

V usage is TRBV14 and J usage is TRBJ2-1, with 13 bases matching TRBD2. Germline values: CDR1 SGHDN, CDR2 FVKESK. The V gene end was trimmed by 3 bases and the J gene end by 0 bases; junction bases not matched to a gene: 11. The CDR3 loop spans 20 amino acids. CDR3 coding DNA: TGTGCCAGCAGCCAGTCCCCCGGGACTAGCGGGACGAGCTCCTACAATGAGCAGTTCTTC. It encodes CASSQSPGTSGTSSYNEQFF.

The chain links TRBV4-3 to TRBJ2-2; D is unclear. The CDR3 covers 15 residues. Trimming took off 0 bases at V and 3 bases at J, with 8 bases between the two ends. In germline, CDR1 is LGHNA, CDR2 YSLEER. Here the CDR3 DNA reads TGCGCCAGCAGCCAAGACGAGGTGTACACCGGGGAGCTGTTTTTT. This sequence encodes CASSQDEVYTGELFF.

This clone has just one count. V usage is TRBV11-2 and J usage is TRBJ2-1, with D perhaps TRBD1 or TRBD2 (5 bases each). With 3 bases removed from V and 10 bases from J, the gap between germline ends came to 16 bases. The germline V gene encodes CDR1 SGHAT and CDR2 FQNNGV. The CDR3 length is 14 residues. The CDR3 coding sequence is TGTGCCAGCAGCTTGGGACGAACGCTTCGGGAGCAGTTCTTC. This sequence encodes CASSLGRTLREQFF.